What follows is one T cell receptor (beta chain) and its context. Sequencing used immunoSEQ multiplex PCR; TCRdb keeps in-frame clones, though not all of them. The data hold about 130,000 clones, with roughly 84% observed a single time. This sample was included in a study of T cell responses to AZD1222 COVID-19 vaccine. The clonotype was recovered from an adult in good health. The sequencing used peripheral blood, collected on day 0 of AZD1222 vaccination.

The CDR3 here is CASSMTGGNTGELFF. CDR3 DNA: TGTGCCAGTAGTATGACAGGGGGGAACACCGGGGAGCTGTTTTTT. This chain links TRBV19 with TRBJ2-2, with 9 bases that match TRBD1. Germline CDR1 reads LNHDA; CDR2 reads SQIVND (reference sequence). This CDR3 is 15 amino acids long. Trimming took 3 bases from V and 1 from J; bases not matched to a gene: 0.